This TCR beta chain was sequenced in a study of molecular identifiers for immune sequencing clone quantification. Naive CD8 T cells were sorted, and the gate applied was CD8+CD4-CCR7+CD45RA+. A remark on this clonotype: Its specificity is not known.

V was pared by 6 bases and J by 6 bases, with 14 bases between. In germline, CDR1 is SEHNR, CDR2 FQNEAQ (reference sequence). This CDR3 comprises 14 residues. Points from the study as a whole: Reportedly, one cell's Jurkat TCR RNA was detected within 1,100,000 naive CD8 cells.

Using its own MiXCR run on the PCR reads, TCRdb lists one record per CDR3 protein. The sample contains approximately 680,000 distinct CDR3 sequences, roughly 25% of which appear only once. Sequenced input: naive CD8+ T cells from blood, with Jurkat cell RNA spiked in. Subset described: FACS-sorted CD8+CD4-CCR7+CD45RA+ naive T cells. This rearrangement joins TRBV7-9 to TRBJ2-2; D perhaps matches TRBD2 (6 bases). The TCR was taken from a human donor in good health. Some libraries in this study had Jurkat cell RNA spiked in. CDR3 coding DNA: TGTGCCAGCAGGGCGGGGCAGGGTGCCGGGGAGCTGTTTTTT. Amino acid sequence: CASRAGQGAGELFF.